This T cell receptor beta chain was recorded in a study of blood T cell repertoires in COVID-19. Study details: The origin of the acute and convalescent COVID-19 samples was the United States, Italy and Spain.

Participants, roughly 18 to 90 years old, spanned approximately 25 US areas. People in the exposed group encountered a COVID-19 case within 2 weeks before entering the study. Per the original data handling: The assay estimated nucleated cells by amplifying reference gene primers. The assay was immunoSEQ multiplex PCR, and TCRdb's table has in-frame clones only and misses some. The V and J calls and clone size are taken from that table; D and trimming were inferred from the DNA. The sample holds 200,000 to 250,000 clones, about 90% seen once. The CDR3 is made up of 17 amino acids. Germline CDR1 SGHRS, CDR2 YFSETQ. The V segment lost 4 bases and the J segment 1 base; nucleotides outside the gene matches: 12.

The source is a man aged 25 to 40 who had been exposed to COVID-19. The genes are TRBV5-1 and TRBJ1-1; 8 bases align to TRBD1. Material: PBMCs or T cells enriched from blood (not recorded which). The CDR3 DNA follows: TGCGCCAGCAGCAACAACCGACAGGGGTGGGAGAACACTGAAGCTTTCTTT. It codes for CASSNNRQGWENTEAFF. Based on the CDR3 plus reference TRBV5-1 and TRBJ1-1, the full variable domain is KAGVTQTPRYLIKTRGQQVTLSCSPISGHRSVSWYQQTPGQGLQFLFEYFSETQRNKGNFPGRFSGRQFSNSRSEMNVSTLELGDSALYLCASSNNRQGWENTEAFFGQGTRLTVV.